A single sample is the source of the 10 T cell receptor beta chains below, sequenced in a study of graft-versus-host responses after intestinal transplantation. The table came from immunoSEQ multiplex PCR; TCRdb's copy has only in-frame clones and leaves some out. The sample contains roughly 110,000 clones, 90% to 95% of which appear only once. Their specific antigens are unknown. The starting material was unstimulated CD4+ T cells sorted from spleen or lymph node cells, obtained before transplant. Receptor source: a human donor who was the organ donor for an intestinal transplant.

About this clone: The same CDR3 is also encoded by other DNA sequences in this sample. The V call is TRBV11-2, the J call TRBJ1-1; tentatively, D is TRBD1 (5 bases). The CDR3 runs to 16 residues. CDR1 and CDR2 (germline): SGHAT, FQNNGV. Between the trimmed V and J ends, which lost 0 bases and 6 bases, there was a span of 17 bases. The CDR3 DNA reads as TGTGCCAGCAGCTTAGAACCGGGACGGCGAAGAGCTGAAGCTTTCTTT. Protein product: CASSLEPGRRRAEAFF.

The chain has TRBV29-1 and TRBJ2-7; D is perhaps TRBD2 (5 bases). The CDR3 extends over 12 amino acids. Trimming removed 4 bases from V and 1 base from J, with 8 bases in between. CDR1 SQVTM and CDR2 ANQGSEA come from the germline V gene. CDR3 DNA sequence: TGCAGCGTTGTAGCGTCGTCCTACGAGCAGTACTTC. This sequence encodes CSVVASSYEQYF.

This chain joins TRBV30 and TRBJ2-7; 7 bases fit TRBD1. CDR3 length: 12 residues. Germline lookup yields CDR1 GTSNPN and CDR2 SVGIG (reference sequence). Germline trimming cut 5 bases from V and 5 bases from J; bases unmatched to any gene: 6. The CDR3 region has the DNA TGTGCCTGGGACAGGGAAAGCAACGAGCAGTACTTC. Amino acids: CAWDRESNEQYF.

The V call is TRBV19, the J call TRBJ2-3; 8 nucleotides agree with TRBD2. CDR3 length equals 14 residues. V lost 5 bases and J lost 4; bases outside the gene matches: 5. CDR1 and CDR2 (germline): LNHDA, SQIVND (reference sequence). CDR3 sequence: CASSLTGLADTQYF. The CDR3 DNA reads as TGTGCCAGTAGTCTCACGGGACTAGCAGATACGCAGTATTTT.

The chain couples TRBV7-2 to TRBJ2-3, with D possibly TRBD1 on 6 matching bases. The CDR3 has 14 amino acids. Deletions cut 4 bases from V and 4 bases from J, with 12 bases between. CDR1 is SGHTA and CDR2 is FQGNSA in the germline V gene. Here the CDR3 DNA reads TGTGCCAGCAGCTGGGCAGGGGCCCCAGATACGCAGTATTTT. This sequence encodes CASSWAGAPDTQYF. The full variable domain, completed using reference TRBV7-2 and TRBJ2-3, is GAGVSQSPSNKVTEKGKDVELRCDPISGHTALYWYRQSLGQGLEFLIYFQGNSAPDKSGLPSDRFSAERTGGSVSTLTIQRTQQEDSAVYLCASSWAGAPDTQYFGPGTRLTVL.

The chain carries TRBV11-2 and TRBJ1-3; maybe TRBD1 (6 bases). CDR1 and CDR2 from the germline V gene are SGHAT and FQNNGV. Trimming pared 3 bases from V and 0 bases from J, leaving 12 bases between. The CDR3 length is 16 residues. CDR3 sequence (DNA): TGTGCCAGCAGCTTTACGACAGGATACTCTGGAAACACCATATATTTT. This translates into CASSFTTGYSGNTIYF.

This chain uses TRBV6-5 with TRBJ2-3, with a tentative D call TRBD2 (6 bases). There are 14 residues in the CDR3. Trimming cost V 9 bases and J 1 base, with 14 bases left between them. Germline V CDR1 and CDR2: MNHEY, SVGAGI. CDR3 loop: CASRWDSRTDTQYF. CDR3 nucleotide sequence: TGTGCCAGTAGATGGGACTCCCGCACAGATACGCAGTATTTT.

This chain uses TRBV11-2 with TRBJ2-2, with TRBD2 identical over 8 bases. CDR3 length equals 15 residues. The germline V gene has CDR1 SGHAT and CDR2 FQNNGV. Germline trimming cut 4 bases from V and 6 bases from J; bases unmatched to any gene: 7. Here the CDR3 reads CASSSLSGTAGELFF. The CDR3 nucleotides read TGTGCCAGCAGCTCTCTTAGCGGGACGGCCGGGGAGCTGTTTTTT.

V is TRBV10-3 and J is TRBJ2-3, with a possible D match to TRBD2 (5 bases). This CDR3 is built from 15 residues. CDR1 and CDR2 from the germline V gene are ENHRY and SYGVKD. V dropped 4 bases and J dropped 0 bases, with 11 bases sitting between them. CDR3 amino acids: CAISGRVSSTDTQYF. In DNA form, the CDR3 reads TGTGCCATCAGTGGGCGGGTCTCTAGCACAGATACGCAGTATTTT.

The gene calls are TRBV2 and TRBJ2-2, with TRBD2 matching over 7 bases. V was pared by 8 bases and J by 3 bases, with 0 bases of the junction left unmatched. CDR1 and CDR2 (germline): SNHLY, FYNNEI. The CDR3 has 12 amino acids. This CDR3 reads CASRGDTGELFF. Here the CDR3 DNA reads TGTGCCAGCCGGGGGGACACCGGGGAGCTGTTTTTT.